This T cell receptor (beta chain) was recovered during a study of CD8+ T cells in alopecia areata. The treatment denotes: oral pan-JAK inhibitor, 5-10 mg twice daily. Per germline, CDR1 SEHNR and CDR2 FQNEAQ (reference sequence). Trimming removed 5 bases at V and 4 bases at J, with 8 bases between. The CDR3 covers 12 residues. On this clone itself: Antigen specificity is unknown.

It was cDNA, reverse transcribed from extracted RNA, that served as the sequencing template. Assay used: immunoSEQ multiplex PCR; TCRdb lists only in-frame clones, some missing. The repertoire holds roughly 200,000 clones, with approximately 56% as singletons. Study outcomes and limitations: Tofacitinib produced a significant decrease in scalp clonality and in expanded CD8+ clones among the top 100. Persistence in scalp and blood during tofacitinib was observed for many expanded lesional clones.

The rearrangement uses TRBV7-9 and TRBJ1-2; D remains unclear. Sample: CD4+ T cells sorted from blood, taken at week 4, from a patient treated with tofacitinib. The receptor comes from a human donor with alopecia areata. CDR3: CASSEEGYGYTF. CDR3 coding DNA: TGTGCCAGCAGCGAAGAAGGCTATGGCTACACCTTC. Combining the CDR3 with reference TRBV7-9 and TRBJ1-2 gives the whole variable domain DTGVSQNPRHKITKRGQNVTFRCDPISEHNRLYWYRQTLGQGPEFLTYFQNEAQLEKSRLLSDRFSAERPKGSFSTLEIQRTEQGDSAMYLCASSEEGYGYTFGSGTRLTVV.